Below, 21 T cell receptor beta chains from the same sample are listed, as sequenced in a study of T cells after yellow fever vaccination. One entry per CDR3 protein results from TCRdb running MiXCR on the 5' RACE reads. Of roughly 520,000 distinct CDR3 sequences listed, about a fifth are singletons. Sample: PBMCs, taken more than 20 days after the first yellow fever vaccination. Receptors originate from a man younger than 30 who received the YFV17D yellow fever vaccine.

The chain carries TRBV2 and TRBJ2-5, with unresolved D. V was shortened by 6 bases and J by 1 base, with 9 bases between the two germline ends. From germline, CDR1 is SNHLY and CDR2 FYNNEI. The CDR3 covers 13 residues. CDR3 in amino acids: CASSGQRQETQYF. The DNA of the CDR3 is TGTGCCAGCAGCGGTCAACGCCAAGAGACCCAGTACTTC.

This clonotype was counted between two and nine times. The chain carries TRBV5-1 and TRBJ2-2; D may be TRBD1 or TRBD2 (5 bases each). Trimming cost V 4 bases and J 2 bases, with 12 bases left between them. Germline V CDR1 and CDR2: SGHRS, YFSETQ. This CDR3 is built from 15 residues. The CDR3 sequence is CASSHGAANTGELFF. CDR3 nucleotides: TGCGCCAGCAGCCACGGGGCGGCCAACACCGGGGAGCTGTTTTTT.

This clonotype was counted a few times. This chain uses TRBV27 with TRBJ1-6, with 8 bases aligning to TRBD1. The CDR3 has 17 residues. Germline loops: CDR1 MNHEY, CDR2 SMNVEV (reference sequence). Trimming at V came to 5 bases and at J to 3 bases, leaving 9 bases not matched to a gene. The CDR3 protein is CASSASSDRGYNSPLHF. In DNA, the CDR3 is TGTGCCAGCAGTGCTTCCAGTGACAGGGGCTATAATTCACCCCTCCACTTT.

This clonotype was observed a handful of times. CDR3 in amino acids: CASSLGGGRGGEKLFF. CDR3 sequence (DNA): TGTGCCAGCAGCTTAGGTGGGGGCAGGGGTGGGGAAAAACTGTTTTTT. V usage is TRBV7-2 and J usage is TRBJ1-4; the D gene is possibly TRBD1 (6 bases). Trimming pared 1 base from V and 8 bases from J, leaving 17 bases between. The CDR3 sequence is 16 residues long. CDR1 and CDR2 (germline): SGHTA, FQGNSA.

This clonotype was observed a few times. Here the CDR3 DNA reads TGTGCCAGCATCCTGGAACTAGCGGGGGGGCCCCAGTTCTTC. The encoded protein is CASILELAGGPQFF. The chain recombines TRBV12-3 or TRBV12-4 with TRBJ2-1, with 13 bases lining up with TRBD2. The CDR3 runs 14 residues. With 7 bases clipped from V and 13 bases from J, the junction kept 10 bases outside the gene matches.

A few counts support this clonotype. This CDR3 reads CASSSSRDRYNEQFF. Written as DNA, the CDR3 is TGTGCCAGCAGCTCCTCCCGGGACCGATACAATGAGCAGTTCTTC. The V call is TRBV7-2, the J call TRBJ2-1; perhaps D is TRBD1 or TRBD2 (5 bases each). V lost 4 bases, J lost 4 bases, and 14 bases lay in between. The CDR3 runs 15 residues. The germline V gene has CDR1 SGHTA and CDR2 FQGNSA.

On this clonotype: The germline gene is not matched at one end of the junction; a read error may be the cause. The chain joins TRBV28 to TRBJ2-5; 12 positions agree with TRBD2. Germline V gene data show CDR1 as MDHEN and CDR2 as SYDVKM. The length of the CDR3 is 16 residues. CDR3 nucleotide sequence: TGTGCCAGCAGCAGGCGACTAGCGGGGGCCAGAGAGACCCTGTACTTC. Translation gives CASSRRLAGARETLYF.

This clonotype was picked up a small number of times. CDR3 sequence (DNA): TGTGCCAGCAGTTTGAGGACTAGCGGGGGGGCCTTCGGCCCGGAGACCCAGTACTTC. Amino acid sequence: CASSLRTSGGAFGPETQYF. This chain links TRBV12-3 or TRBV12-4 with TRBJ2-5, with TRBD2 identical over 15 bases. V was pared by 3 bases and J by 5 bases, with 13 bases of the junction left unmatched. The CDR3 runs 19 residues.

CDR3 protein: CASSPRTGRAEAFF. DNA of the CDR3: TGTGCCAGCAGCCCCCGGACAGGGAGGGCTGAAGCTTTCTTT. The chain links TRBV5-8 to TRBJ1-1; TRBD1 matches at 8 bases. CDR3 size: 14 residues. The ends lost 4 bases at V and 6 bases at J; junction bases unmatched: 8. In germline, CDR1 is SGHTS, CDR2 YDEGEE.

This clonotype turned up a few times. The chain joins TRBV4-2 to TRBJ1-1; the D is unclear. This CDR3 region has 16 residues. The V gene lost 4 bases and the J gene lost 0 bases, with 15 bases spanning the gap. Germline V gene data show CDR1 as LGHNA and CDR2 as YNFKEQ. CDR3 sequence: CASSPFHSGLNTEAFF. CDR3 DNA: TGTGCCAGCAGCCCATTTCACTCGGGCCTGAACACTGAAGCTTTCTTT.

This clonotype was counted only a few times. The V gene is TRBV5-4, the J gene TRBJ1-3, with D perhaps TRBD1 (5 bases). The germline V and J ends were trimmed by 4 bases and 0 bases, with 14 bases remaining between them. The CDR3 totals 16 residues. The germline V gene has CDR1 SGHNT and CDR2 YYREEE (reference sequence). The CDR3 protein is CASSTGRGNSGNTIYF. In nucleotides, the CDR3 is TGTGCCAGCAGCACTGGTCGGGGGAACTCTGGAAACACCATATATTTT.

The chain links TRBV30 to TRBJ1-4; D gene uncertain. CDR3 length equals 11 residues. Trimming shortened V by 0 bases and J by 9 bases, and 5 bases separated the two germline ends. Germline V gives CDR1 GTSNPN, CDR2 SVGIG (reference sequence). CDR3 in amino acids: CAWSVTKKLFF. The CDR3, as DNA: TGTGCCTGGAGTGTTACCAAAAAACTGTTTTTT.

CDR3 sequence reads: CAWSSSLRETQYF. The CDR3 DNA reads TGTGCCTGGAGTTCAAGCCTGCGGGAGACCCAGTACTTC. The gene calls are TRBV30 and TRBJ2-5; no clear D gene. The CDR3 has 13 amino acids. The ends were cut back, 2 bases at V and 5 bases at J, with 12 bases in the middle. Germline V CDR1 and CDR2: GTSNPN, SVGIG (reference sequence).

The gene calls are TRBV11-1 and TRBJ2-5, with 13 bases that match TRBD2. The CDR3 runs 18 residues. The V and J ends lost 5 bases and 1 base, in that order; junction bases with no gene match: 10. From germline, CDR1 is SGHAT and CDR2 FQDESV (reference sequence). The CDR3 protein is CASSPQPWTSGGQETQYF. Written as DNA, the CDR3 is TGTGCCAGCAGCCCACAACCCTGGACTAGCGGGGGCCAAGAGACCCAGTACTTC.

There are a few counts of this clonotype. V is TRBV4-3 and J is TRBJ2-2, with TRBD1 matching over 7 bases. The V gene end was trimmed by 0 bases and the J gene end by 3 bases; junction bases not matched to a gene: 7. This CDR3 is built from 17 residues. Germline CDR1 is LGHNA and CDR2 is YSLEER. The CDR3 DNA reads TGCGCCAGCAGCCAAGACCGAGGGGGCTGGGACACCGGGGAGCTGTTTTTT. Its translation: CASSQDRGGWDTGELFF.

This rearrangement joins TRBV5-6 to TRBJ2-7; 9 bases match TRBD2. The germline CDR1 and CDR2 sequences are SGHDT and YYEEEE. The CDR3 has 13 amino acids. Germline trimming cut 2 bases from V and 9 bases from J; bases unmatched to any gene: 6. CDR3 in DNA: TGTGCCAGCAGCTTCTTAGCGGGGGCCGGGCAGTACGTC. It is translated as CASSFLAGAGQYV.

The J gene is TRBJ2-1, the V gene TRBV5-5; D is perhaps TRBD2 (7 bases). V was clipped by 4 bases and J by 8 bases, with 16 bases between them. CDR1 and CDR2 from the germline V gene are SGHKS and YYEKEE (reference sequence). This CDR3 comprises 14 residues. CDR3 in amino acids: CASSGGGGRDEQFF. CDR3 DNA sequence: TGTGCCAGCAGCGGAGGGGGGGGGCGTGATGAGCAGTTCTTC.

This clonotype came up many times. The chain is built from TRBV6-6 and TRBJ2-5; 8 bases fit TRBD1. The germline V gene has CDR1 MNHNY and CDR2 SVGAGI (reference sequence). The CDR3 is 13 residues long. V shed 8 bases and J 3 bases; nucleotides not matched to a gene: 5. The CDR3 DNA sequence: TGTGCCAGCCGCACGACAGGGGAAGAGACCCAGTACTTC. It is translated as CASRTTGEETQYF.

This chain joins TRBV5-6 and TRBJ2-3; 7 nucleotides align to TRBD1. V gave up 4 bases and J gave up 0 bases; unmatched junction bases: 8. Germline assignment: CDR1 SGHDT and CDR2 YYEEEE. CDR3 length equals 16 residues. In nucleotides, the CDR3 is TGTGCCAGCAGCCAAGTGGACAGGTATAGCACAGATACGCAGTATTTT. Its translation is CASSQVDRYSTDTQYF.

This clonotype has ten or more counts. This CDR3 reads CASTSGGVGTDTQYF. DNA for the CDR3: TGTGCCAGCACTAGCGGGGGGGTTGGGACAGATACGCAGTATTTT. The J gene is TRBJ2-3, the V gene TRBV28; 12 nucleotides line up with TRBD2. The CDR3 has 15 amino acids. V was clipped by 7 bases and J by 3 bases; unmatched bases: 5. From germline, CDR1 is MDHEN and CDR2 SYDVKM.

There are a few counts of this clonotype. V gene TRBV19 combines with J gene TRBJ2-7; unclear D gene. In germline, CDR1 is LNHDA, CDR2 SQIVND (reference sequence). The CDR3 has 12 residues. Trimming removed 3 bases from V and 5 bases from J, with 8 bases in between. DNA for the CDR3: TGTGCCAGTAGTATCGGCGACCACGAGCAGTACTTC. Translating gives CASSIGDHEQYF. Looking up the rest from reference TRBV19 and TRBJ2-7 gives the full variable domain: DGGITQSPKYLFRKEGQNVTLSCEQNLNHDAMYWYRQDPGQGLRLIYYSQIVNDFQKGDIAEGYSVSREKKESFPLTVTSAQKNPTAFYLCASSIGDHEQYFGPGTRLTVT.